This T cell receptor (beta chain) was captured in a study of T-cell memory formation after mild COVID-19. General study results and limits: The authors did not confirm SARS-CoV-2 specificity of second-wave clones peaking day 37. Cross-reactive memory seemingly joined, as some responding clones were found in pre-infection memory.

CDR1 is MDHEN, CDR2 SYDVKM, per germline. The CDR3 runs to 15 residues. J gave up 7 bases and V 3 bases, and 5 bases lay outside the gene matches. This clonotype was detected a few times. Antigen: not known. Sample barcodes and UMIs were carried by the TCR alpha and TCR beta cDNA libraries that 5'RACE generated with constant-segment primers. TCRdb processed the 5' RACE reads anew with MiXCR; each CDR3 protein has one entry. The sample has hundreds of thousands of distinct CDR3 sequences; around 15% are singletons. The chain recombines TRBV28 with TRBJ2-2; 10 bases map to TRBD1. Sequencing input: PBMCs or a T cell subset sorted from them (not recorded which). The TCR sequence derives from a man aged 18 to 29 who had mild COVID-19 (a few samples of this study predate the infection). Cell type and time point are not known. CDR3 amino acids: CASSFGTGEVGELFF. The CDR3 nucleotides read TGTGCCAGCAGTTTCGGGACAGGGGAGGTCGGGGAGCTGTTTTTT.